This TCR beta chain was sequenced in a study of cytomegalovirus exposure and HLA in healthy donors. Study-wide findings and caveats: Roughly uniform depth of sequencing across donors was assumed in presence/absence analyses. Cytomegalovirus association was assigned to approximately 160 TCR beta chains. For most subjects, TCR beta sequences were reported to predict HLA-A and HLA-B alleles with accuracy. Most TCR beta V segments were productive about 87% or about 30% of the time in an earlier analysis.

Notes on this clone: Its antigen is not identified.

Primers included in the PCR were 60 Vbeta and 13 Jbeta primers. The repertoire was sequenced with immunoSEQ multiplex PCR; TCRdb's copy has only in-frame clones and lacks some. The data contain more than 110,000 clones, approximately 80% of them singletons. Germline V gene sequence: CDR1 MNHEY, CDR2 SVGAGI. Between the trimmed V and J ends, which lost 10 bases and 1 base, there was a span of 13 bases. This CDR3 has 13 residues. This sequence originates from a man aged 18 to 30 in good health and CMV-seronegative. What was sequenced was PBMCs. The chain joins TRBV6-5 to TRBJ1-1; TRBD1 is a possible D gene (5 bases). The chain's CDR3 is CATKGLENTEAFF. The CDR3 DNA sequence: TGTGCCACCAAGGGGTTAGAGAACACTGAAGCTTTCTTT.